This TCR beta chain was profiled in a study of T-cell reconstitution after alpha-beta-depleted transplantation in children. General study results and limits: At the one-year point after transplant, T-cell counts and TCRbeta diversity were found to come mostly from T cells that had been newly produced.

For TCRbeta, the library was prepared with unique molecular identifiers. MiXCR, applied by TCRdb to the PCR reads, yields one record per CDR3 protein. The profile shows about 600,000 distinct CDR3 sequences, under 15% of them singletons. This clonotype was picked up many times. The antigen is undetermined. Source: PBMCs, mostly from graft donor cells, taken 360 days after TCRalphabeta/CD19-depleted stem cell transplant. The receptor comes from a male patient between 10 and 17 years old who had a stem cell transplant for acute myeloid leukemia, so the T cells may come from the graft donor.

Written as DNA, the CDR3 is TGTGCCAGCAGCTTAGCGACTAGCGGGAGGGGTGAGCAGTTCTTC. It specifies CASSLATSGRGEQFF. The V gene is TRBV7-2, the J gene TRBJ2-1; 14 bases line up with TRBD2. The trim removed 0 bases at V and 9 bases at J, leaving 1 base unmatched. Germline loops: CDR1 SGHTA, CDR2 FQGNSA. The CDR3 covers 15 residues.